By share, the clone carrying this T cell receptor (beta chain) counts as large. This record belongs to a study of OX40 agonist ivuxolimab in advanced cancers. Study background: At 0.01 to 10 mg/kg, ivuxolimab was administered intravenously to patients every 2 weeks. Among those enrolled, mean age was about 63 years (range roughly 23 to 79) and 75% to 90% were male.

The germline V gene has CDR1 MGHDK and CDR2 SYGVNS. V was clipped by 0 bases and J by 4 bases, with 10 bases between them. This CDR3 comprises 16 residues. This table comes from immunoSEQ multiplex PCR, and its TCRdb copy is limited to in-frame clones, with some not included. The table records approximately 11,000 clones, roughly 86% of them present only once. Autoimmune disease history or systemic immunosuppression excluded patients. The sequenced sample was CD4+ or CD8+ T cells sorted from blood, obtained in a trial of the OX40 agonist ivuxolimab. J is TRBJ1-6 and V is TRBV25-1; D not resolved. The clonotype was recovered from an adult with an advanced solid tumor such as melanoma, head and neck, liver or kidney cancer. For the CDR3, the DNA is TGTGCCAGCAGTGAATATACGGCAGCTTATAATTCACCCCTCCACTTT. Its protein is CASSEYTAAYNSPLHF. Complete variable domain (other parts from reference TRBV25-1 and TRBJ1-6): EADIYQTPRYLVIGTGKKITLECSQTMGHDKMYWYQQDPGMELHLIHYSYGVNSTEKGDLSSESTVSRIRTEHFPLTLESARPSHTSQYLCASSEYTAAYNSPLHFGNGTRLTVT.